This T cell receptor beta chain derives from a study of identical twins. The germline gives CDR1 DFQATT, CDR2 SNEGSKA (reference sequence). Trimming removed 3 bases from V and 2 bases from J; junction bases left unmatched: 7. The CDR3 length is 15 residues. Many counts were recorded for this clonotype. Its antigen is currently unknown. Everyone who gave samples was a healthy Caucasian. Overall study results and limits: Weaker excess sharing between twins was seen in beta out-of-frame sequences. Potential partial confounding of zero-insertion analyses by invariant MAIT and iNKT cells was noted.

A universal primer binding site was introduced by template switching. The final cDNA contained unique molecular identifiers. TCRdb re-derived calls from the 5' RACE reads in MiXCR, one entry per CDR3 protein. The data show hundreds of thousands of distinct CDR3 sequences, roughly 10% seen once. This clonotype was sampled from a woman between 18 and 30 years old in good health. The chain uses TRBV20-1 and TRBJ2-3, with 8 bases matching TRBD2. The specimen was memory (CD45RO+) T cells sorted from blood. CDR3 bases: TGCAGTGCTAGTCGCGCGGGGGGCCCCACAGATACGCAGTATTTT. As protein: CSASRAGGPTDTQYF.